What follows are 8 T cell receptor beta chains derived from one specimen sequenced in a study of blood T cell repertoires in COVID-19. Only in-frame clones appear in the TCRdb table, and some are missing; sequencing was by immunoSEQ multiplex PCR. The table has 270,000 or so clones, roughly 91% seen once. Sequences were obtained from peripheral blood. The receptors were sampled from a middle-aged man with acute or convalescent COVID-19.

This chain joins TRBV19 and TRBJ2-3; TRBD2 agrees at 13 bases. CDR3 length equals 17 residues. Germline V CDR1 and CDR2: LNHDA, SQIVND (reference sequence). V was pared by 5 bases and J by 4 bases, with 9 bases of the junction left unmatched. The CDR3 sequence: CASSPGLAGRRPDTQYF. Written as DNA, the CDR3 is TGTGCCAGTAGTCCGGGACTAGCGGGGAGACGACCAGATACGCAGTATTTT.

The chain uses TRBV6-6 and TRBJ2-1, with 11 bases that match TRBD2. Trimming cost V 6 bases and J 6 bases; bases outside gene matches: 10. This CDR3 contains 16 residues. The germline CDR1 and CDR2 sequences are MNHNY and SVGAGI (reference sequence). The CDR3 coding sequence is TGTGCCAGCAGCCGCCCCCTAGCGGGGGGTATCAATGAGCAGTTCTTC. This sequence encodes CASSRPLAGGINEQFF.

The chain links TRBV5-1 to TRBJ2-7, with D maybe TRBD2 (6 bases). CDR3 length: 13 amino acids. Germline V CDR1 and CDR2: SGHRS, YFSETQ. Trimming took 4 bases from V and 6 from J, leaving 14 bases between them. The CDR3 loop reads CASSEVQGGEQYF. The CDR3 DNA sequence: TGCGCCAGCAGCGAAGTGCAGGGAGGCGAGCAGTACTTC. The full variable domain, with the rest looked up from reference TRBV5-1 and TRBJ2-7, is KAGVTQTPRYLIKTRGQQVTLSCSPISGHRSVSWYQQTPGQGLQFLFEYFSETQRNKGNFPGRFSGRQFSNSRSEMNVSTLELGDSALYLCASSEVQGGEQYFGPGTRLTVT.

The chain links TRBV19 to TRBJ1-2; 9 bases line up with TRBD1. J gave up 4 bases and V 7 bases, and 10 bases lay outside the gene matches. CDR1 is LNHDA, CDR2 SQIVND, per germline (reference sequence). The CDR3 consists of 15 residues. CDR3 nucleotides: TGTGCCAGTAATCCTGACAGGGGGTCTAGCTATGGCTACACCTTC. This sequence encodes CASNPDRGSSYGYTF.

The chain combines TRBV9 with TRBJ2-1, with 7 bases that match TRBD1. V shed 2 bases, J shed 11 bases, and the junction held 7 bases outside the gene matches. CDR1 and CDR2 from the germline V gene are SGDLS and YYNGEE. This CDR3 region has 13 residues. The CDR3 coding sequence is TGTGCCAGCAGCGTTTACGACAGGGCCAAGCAGTTCTTC. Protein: CASSVYDRAKQFF.

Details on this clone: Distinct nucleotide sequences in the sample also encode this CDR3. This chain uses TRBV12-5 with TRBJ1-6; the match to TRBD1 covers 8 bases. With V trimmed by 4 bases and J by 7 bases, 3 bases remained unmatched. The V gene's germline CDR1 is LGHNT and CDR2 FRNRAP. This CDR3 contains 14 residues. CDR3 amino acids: CASGWTGPNSPLHF. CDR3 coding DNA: TGTGCTAGTGGTTGGACAGGGCCGAATTCACCCCTCCACTTT.

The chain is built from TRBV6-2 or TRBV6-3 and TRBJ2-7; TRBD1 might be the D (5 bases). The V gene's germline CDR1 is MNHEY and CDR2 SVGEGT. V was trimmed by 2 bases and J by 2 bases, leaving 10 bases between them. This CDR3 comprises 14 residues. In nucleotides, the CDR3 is TGTGCCAGCAGTTACCAGGGTTATGCCTACGAGCAGTACTTC. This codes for CASSYQGYAYEQYF.

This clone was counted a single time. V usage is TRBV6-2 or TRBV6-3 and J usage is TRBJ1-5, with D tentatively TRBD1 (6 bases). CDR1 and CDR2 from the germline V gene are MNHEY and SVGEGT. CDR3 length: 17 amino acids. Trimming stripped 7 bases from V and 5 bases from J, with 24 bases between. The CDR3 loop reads CASTPSLGLSGDQPQHF. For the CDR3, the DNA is TGTGCCAGCACCCCGTCGTTGGGCCTTTCAGGGGATCAGCCCCAGCATTTT.